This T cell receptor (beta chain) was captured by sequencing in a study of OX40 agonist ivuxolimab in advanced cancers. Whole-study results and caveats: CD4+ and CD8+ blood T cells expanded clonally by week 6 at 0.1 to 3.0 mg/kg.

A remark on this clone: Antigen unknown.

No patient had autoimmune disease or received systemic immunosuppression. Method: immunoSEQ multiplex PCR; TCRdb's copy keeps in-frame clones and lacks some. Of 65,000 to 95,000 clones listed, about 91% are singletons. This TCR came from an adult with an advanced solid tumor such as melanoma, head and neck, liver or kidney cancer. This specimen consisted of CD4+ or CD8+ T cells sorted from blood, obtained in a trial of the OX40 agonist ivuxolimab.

The chain's CDR3 is CASSLGGVAGFTDTQYF. The DNA for the CDR3 is TGTGCCAGCAGCTTAGGGGGAGTAGCGGGTTTCACAGATACGCAGTATTTT. The chain links TRBV11-2 to TRBJ2-3; 7 bases are a match to TRBD2. The CDR3 has 17 amino acids. Germline values: CDR1 SGHAT, CDR2 FQNNGV. V lost 1 base, J lost 2 bases, and 9 bases stayed unmatched.